This TCR beta chain was captured in a study of shared clonotypes between healthy human individuals. Here immunoSEQ multiplex PCR was the method, and the copy in TCRdb shows in-frame clones only, minus some. The sample lists hundreds of thousands of clones, 95% to 97% occurring once. Looked up from germline, CDR1 is MRHNA and CDR2 is SNTAGT. V was pared by 6 bases and J by 3 bases, with 7 bases of the junction left unmatched. The CDR3 has 14 amino acids. CD45RO negativity and positive selection for CCR7 defined naive CD8 cells, a population that excluded terminally differentiated effector memory CD45RA+ cells.

The chain carries TRBV6-4 and TRBJ2-7; 8 bases are a match to TRBD2. The receptor was derived from a woman under 40 in good health. The specimen was naive CD8+ T cells sorted from blood. CDR3 protein: CASRGGLVDYEQYF. For the CDR3, the DNA is TGTGCCAGCAGGGGGGGACTAGTGGACTACGAGCAGTACTTC.